Here is one TCR beta chain with its context. Random-hexamer reverse transcription was applied to roughly 0.5 to 1 ug RNA. The TCR beta CDR3 was amplified by immunoSEQ multiplex PCR across 54 Vbeta, 13 Jbeta. MiXCR, run by TCRdb on the immunoSEQ multiplex PCR reads, gives a single entry per CDR3 protein. The sample comprises about 76,000 distinct CDR3 sequences, around nine tenths of which are singletons, and 0.5% to 0.65% rests with the top ten. The study used treatment-naive patients who had stable or active relapsing-remitting disease as multiple sclerosis controls. Trimming took 0 bases from V and 4 from J, leaving 10 bases between them. The CDR3 has 14 amino acids. Germline V CDR1 and CDR2: SGHKS, YYEKEE (reference sequence). This sample is drawn from a study of CD8 T cells in Susac syndrome.

This chain connects TRBV5-5 to TRBJ2-5; D is unclear. The material sequenced was CD8+ T cells from PBMCs. This receptor was obtained from a human donor with multiple sclerosis. CDR3 sequence reads: CASSLGNFGETQYF. CDR3 nucleotide sequence: TGTGCCAGCAGCTTGGGAAATTTCGGAGAGACCCAGTACTTC. Full variable domain (remainder filled in from reference TRBV5-5 and TRBJ2-5): DAGVTQSPTHLIKTRGQQVTLRCSPISGHKSVSWYQQVLGQGPQFIFQYYEKEERGRGNFPDRFSARQFPNYSSELNVNALLLGDSALYLCASSLGNFGETQYFGPGTRLLVL.